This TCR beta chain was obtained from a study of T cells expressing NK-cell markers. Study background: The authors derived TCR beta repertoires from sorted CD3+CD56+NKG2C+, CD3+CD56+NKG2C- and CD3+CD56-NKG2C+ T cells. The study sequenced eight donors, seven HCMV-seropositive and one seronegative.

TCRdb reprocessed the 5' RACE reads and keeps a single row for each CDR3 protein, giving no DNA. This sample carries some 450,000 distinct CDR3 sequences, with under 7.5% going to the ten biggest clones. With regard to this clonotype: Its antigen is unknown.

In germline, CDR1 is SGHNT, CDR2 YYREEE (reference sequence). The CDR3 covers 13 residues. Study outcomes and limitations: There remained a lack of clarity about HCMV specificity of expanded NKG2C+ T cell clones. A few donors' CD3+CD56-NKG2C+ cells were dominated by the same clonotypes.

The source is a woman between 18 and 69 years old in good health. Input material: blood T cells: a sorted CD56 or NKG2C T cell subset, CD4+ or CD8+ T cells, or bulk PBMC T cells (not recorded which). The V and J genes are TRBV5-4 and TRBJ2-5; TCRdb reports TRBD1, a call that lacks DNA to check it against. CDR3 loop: CASSGGTEETQYF.